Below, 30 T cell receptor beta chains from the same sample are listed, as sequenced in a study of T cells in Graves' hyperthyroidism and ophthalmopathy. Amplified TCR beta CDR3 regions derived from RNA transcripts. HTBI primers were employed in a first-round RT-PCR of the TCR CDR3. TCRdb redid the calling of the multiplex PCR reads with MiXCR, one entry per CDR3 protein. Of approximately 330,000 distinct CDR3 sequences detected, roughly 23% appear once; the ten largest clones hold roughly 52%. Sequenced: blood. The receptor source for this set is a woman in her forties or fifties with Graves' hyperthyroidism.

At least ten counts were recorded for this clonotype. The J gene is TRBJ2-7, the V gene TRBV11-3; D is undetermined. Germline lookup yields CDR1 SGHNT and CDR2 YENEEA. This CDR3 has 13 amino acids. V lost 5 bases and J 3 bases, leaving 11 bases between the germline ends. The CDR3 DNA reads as TGTGCCAGCAGCCCCGGATACGACTACGAGCAGTACTTC. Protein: CASSPGYDYEQYF.

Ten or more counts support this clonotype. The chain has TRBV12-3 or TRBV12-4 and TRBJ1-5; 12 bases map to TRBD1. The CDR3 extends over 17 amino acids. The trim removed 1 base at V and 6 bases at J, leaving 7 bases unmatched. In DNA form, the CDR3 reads TGTGCCAGCAGTTTAGGAACTAGGGGACAGGGGGCTCAGCCCCAGCATTTT. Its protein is CASSLGTRGQGAQPQHF.

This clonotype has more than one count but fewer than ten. The CDR3 region has the DNA TGTGCCAGCAAACCGGGCCCTGGAAACACCATATATTTT. Translating gives CASKPGPGNTIYF. The chain combines TRBV6-1 with TRBJ1-3; D is unclear. V was pared by 7 bases and J by 2 bases, with 9 bases between. Germline V gene sequence: CDR1 MNHNS, CDR2 SASEGT. This CDR3 contains 13 residues.

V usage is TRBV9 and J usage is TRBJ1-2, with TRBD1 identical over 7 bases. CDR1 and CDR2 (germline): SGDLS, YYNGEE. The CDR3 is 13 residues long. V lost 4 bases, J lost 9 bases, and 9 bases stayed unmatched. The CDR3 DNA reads TGTGCCAGCAGCCCAACAGGGGAAGTAAGCTACACCTTC. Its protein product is CASSPTGEVSYTF.

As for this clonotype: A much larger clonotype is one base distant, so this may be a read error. The CDR3 reads CAWGAGGRETQYF. Written as DNA, the CDR3 is TGTGCCTGGGGAGCAGGGGGTAGGGAGACCCAGTACTTC. This chain connects TRBV30 to TRBJ2-5; TRBD1 matches at 7 bases. V dropped 5 bases and J dropped 5; count of bases not matched to a gene: 8. The CDR3 covers 13 residues. Per the germline V gene, CDR1 is GTSNPN and CDR2 is SVGIG (reference sequence). The complete variable domain, with remaining parts taken from reference TRBV30 and TRBJ2-5, reads SQTIHQWPATLVQPVGSPLSLECTVEGTSNPNLYWYRQAAGRGLQLLFYSVGIGQISSEVPQNLSASRPQDRQFILSSKKLLLSDSGFYLCAWGAGGRETQYFGPGTRLLVL.

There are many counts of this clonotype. The CDR3 DNA reads TGTGCCAGCAGTTTAGCTCGCGGCTTTAGTGCGTCAGATACGCAGTATTTT. Translated, it gives CASSLARGFSASDTQYF. This chain uses TRBV12-3 or TRBV12-4 with TRBJ2-3, with no clear D. Trimming took off 0 bases at V and 4 bases at J, with 17 bases between the two ends. The CDR3 length is 17 residues.

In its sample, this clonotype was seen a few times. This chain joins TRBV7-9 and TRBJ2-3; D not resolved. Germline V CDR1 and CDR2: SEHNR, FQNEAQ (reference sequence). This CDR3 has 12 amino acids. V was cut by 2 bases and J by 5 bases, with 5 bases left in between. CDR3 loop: CASSLIGDTQYF. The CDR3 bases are TGTGCCAGCAGCTTAATAGGAGATACGCAGTATTTT. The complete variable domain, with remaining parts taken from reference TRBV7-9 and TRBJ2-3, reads DTGVSQNPRHKITKRGQNVTFRCDPISEHNRLYWYRQTLGQGPEFLTYFQNEAQLEKSRLLSDRFSAERPKGSFSTLEIQRTEQGDSAMYLCASSLIGDTQYFGPGTRLTVL.

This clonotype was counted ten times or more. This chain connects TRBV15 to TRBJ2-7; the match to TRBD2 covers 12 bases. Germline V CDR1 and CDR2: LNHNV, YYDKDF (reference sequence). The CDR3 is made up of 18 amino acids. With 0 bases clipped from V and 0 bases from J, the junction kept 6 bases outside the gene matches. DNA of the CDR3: TGTGCCACCAGCAGAGATACTAGACTAGCGGGAGTCTCCTACGAGCAGTACTTC. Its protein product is CATSRDTRLAGVSYEQYF.

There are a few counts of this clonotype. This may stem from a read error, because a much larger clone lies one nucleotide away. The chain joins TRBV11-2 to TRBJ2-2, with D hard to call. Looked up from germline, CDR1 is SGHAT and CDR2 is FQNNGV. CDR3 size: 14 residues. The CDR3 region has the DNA TGTGCCAGCGGCTTGGTCTTGGACACCGGGGAGCTGTTTTTT. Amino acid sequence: CASGLVLDTGELFF.

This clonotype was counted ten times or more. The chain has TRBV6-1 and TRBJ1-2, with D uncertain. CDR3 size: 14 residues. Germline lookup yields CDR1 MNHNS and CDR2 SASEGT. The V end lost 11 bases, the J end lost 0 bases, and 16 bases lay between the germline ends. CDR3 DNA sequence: TGTGCCGCAAGTCGGATCTCAGCTAACTATGGCTACACCTTC. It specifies CAASRISANYGYTF.

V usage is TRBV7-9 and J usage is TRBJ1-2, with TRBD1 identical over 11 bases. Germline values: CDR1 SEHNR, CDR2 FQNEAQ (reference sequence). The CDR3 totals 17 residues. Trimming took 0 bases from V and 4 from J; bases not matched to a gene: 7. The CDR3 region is CASSLARTGGASYGYTF. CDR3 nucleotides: TGTGCCAGCAGCTTAGCGCGGACAGGGGGCGCTTCCTATGGCTACACCTTC.

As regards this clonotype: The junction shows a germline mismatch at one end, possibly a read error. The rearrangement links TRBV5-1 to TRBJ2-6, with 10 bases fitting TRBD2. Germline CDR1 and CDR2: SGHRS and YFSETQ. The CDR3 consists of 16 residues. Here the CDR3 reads CVSSLAGASGANVLTF. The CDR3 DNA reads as TGCGTCAGCAGCCTAGCGGGAGCCTCTGGGGCCAACGTCCTGACTTTC.

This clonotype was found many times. CDR3 sequence: CASSEVRAAEQFF. The CDR3 DNA is TGTGCCAGCAGTGAAGTTCGGGCGGCTGAGCAGTTCTTC. The chain carries TRBV2 and TRBJ2-1; D is undetermined. Germline lookup yields CDR1 SNHLY and CDR2 FYNNEI. Deletions cut 1 base from V and 9 bases from J, with 10 bases between. The CDR3 is 13 amino acids.

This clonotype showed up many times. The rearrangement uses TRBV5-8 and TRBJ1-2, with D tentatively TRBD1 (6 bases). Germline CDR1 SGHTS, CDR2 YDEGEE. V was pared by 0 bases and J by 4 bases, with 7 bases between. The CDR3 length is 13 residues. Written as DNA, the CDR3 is TGTGCCAGCAGCTTGGACAGGGCCTATGGCTACACCTTC. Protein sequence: CASSLDRAYGYTF.

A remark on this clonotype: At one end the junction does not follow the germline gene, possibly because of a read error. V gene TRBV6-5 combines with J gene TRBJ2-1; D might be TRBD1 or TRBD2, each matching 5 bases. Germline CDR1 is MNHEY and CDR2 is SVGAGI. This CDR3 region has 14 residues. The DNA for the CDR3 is TGTGCCTGCAGTTCCGGGACGGTCTACAATGAGCAGTTCTTC. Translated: CACSSGTVYNEQFF.

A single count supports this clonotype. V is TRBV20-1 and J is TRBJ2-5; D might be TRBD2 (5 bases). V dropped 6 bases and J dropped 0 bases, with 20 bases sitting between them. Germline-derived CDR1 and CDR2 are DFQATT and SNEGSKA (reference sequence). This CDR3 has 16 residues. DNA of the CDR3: TGCAGTGCGCCTGTCGGGCAGGACTTTTACCAAGAGACCCAGTACTTC. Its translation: CSAPVGQDFYQETQYF.

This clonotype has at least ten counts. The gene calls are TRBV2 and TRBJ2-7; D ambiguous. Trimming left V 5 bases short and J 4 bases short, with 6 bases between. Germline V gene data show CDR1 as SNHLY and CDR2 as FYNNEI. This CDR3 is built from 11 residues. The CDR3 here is CASSNRYEQYF. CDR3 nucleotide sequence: TGTGCCAGCAGTAATAGATACGAGCAGTACTTC.

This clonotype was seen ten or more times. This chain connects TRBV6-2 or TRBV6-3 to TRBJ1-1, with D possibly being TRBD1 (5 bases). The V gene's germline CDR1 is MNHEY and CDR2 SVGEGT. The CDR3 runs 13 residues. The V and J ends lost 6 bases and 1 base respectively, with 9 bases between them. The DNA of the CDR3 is TGTGCCAGCAGGAAGACAGAGAACACTGAAGCTTTCTTT. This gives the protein CASRKTENTEAFF.

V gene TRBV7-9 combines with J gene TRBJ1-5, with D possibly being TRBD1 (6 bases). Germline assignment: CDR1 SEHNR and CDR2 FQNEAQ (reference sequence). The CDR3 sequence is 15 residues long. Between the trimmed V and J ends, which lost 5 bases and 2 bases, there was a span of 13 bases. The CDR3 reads CASSPEGVGNQPQHF. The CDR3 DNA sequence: TGTGCCAGCAGCCCGGAGGGGGTCGGCAATCAGCCCCAGCATTTT.

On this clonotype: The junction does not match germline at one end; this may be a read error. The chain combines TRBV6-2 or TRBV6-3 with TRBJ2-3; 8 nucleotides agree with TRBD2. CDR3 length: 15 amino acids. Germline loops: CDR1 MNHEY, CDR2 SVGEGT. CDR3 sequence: CASTFSGISTGTQYF. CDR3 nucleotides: TGTGCCAGCACCTTTAGCGGGATTAGCACAGGTACGCAGTATTTT.

CDR3 coding DNA: TGTGCCATCAGTGAATCGACCGGAGCGAGCACTGAAGCTTTCTTT. Its translation: CAISESTGASTEAFF. The chain recombines TRBV10-3 with TRBJ1-1; D not resolved. CDR3 length: 15 residues. V was cut by 3 bases and J by 4 bases, with 15 bases left in between. Germline-derived CDR1 and CDR2 are ENHRY and SYGVKD.

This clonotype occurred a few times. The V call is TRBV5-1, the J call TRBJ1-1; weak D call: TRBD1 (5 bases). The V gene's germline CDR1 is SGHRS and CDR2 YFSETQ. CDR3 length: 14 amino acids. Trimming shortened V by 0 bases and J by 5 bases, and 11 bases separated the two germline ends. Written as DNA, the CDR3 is TGCGCCAGCAGCTTGGTTTCGGGGGGTACTGAAGCTTTCTTT. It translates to CASSLVSGGTEAFF.

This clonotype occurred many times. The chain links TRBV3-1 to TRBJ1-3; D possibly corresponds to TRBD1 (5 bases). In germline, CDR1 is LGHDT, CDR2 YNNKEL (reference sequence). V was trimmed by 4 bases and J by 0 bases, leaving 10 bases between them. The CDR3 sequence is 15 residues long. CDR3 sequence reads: CASSRGVSSGNTIYF. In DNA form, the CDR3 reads TGTGCCAGCAGCCGGGGGGTGAGCTCTGGAAACACCATATATTTT. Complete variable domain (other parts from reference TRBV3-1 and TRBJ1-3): DTAVSQTPKYLVTQMGNDKSIKCEQNLGHDTMYWYKQDSKKFLKIMFSYNNKELIINETVPNRFSPKSPDKAHLNLHINSLELGDSAVYFCASSRGVSSGNTIYFGEGSWLTVV.

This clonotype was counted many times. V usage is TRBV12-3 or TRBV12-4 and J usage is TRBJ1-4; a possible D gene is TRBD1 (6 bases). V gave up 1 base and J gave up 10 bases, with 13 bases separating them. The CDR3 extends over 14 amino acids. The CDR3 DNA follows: TGTGCCAGCAGTTTAGTCCTACAGGGCGGAAAACTGTTTTTT. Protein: CASSLVLQGGKLFF.

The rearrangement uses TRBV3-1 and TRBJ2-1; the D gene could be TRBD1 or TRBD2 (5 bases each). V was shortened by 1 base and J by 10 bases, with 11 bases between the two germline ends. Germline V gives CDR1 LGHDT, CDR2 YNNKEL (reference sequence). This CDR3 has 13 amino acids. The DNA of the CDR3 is TGTGCCAGCAGCCAAGGGGGGATTGGGGAGCAGTTCTTC. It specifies CASSQGGIGEQFF.

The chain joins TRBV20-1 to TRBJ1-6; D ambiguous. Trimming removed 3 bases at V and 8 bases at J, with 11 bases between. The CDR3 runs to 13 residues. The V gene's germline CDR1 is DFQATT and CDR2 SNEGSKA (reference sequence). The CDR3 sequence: CSASSSADSPLHF. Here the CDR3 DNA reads TGCAGTGCTAGTTCCAGCGCGGATTCACCCCTCCACTTT.

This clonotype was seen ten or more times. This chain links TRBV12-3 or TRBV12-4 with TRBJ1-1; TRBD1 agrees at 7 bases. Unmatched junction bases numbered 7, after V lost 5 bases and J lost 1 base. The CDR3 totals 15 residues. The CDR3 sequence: CASSTRDRKNTEAFF. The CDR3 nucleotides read TGTGCCAGCAGTACCAGGGACAGAAAGAACACTGAAGCTTTCTTT.

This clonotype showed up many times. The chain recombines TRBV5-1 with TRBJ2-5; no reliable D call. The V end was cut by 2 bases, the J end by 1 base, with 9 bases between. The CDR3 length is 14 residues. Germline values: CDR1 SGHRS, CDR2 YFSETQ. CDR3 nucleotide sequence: TGCGCCAGCAGCTTAGACGGCGCCCAAGAGACCCAGTACTTC. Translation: CASSLDGAQETQYF. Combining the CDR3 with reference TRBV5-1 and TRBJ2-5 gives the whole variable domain KAGVTQTPRYLIKTRGQQVTLSCSPISGHRSVSWYQQTPGQGLQFLFEYFSETQRNKGNFPGRFSGRQFSNSRSEMNVSTLELGDSALYLCASSLDGAQETQYFGPGTRLLVL.

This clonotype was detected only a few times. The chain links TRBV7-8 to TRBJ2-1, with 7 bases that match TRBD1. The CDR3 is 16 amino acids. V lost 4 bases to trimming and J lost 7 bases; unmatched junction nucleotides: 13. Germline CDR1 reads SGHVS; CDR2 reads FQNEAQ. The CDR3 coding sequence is TGTGCCAGCAGCTGGGATATCGACAGGGTAAGGAATGAGCAGTTCTTC. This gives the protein CASSWDIDRVRNEQFF.

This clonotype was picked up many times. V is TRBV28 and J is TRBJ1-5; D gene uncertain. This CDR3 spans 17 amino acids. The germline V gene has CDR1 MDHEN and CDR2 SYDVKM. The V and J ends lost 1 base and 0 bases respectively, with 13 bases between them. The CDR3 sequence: CASSLYKSLYSNQPQHF. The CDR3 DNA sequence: TGTGCCAGCAGTTTATATAAATCCCTATATAGCAATCAGCCCCAGCATTTT.